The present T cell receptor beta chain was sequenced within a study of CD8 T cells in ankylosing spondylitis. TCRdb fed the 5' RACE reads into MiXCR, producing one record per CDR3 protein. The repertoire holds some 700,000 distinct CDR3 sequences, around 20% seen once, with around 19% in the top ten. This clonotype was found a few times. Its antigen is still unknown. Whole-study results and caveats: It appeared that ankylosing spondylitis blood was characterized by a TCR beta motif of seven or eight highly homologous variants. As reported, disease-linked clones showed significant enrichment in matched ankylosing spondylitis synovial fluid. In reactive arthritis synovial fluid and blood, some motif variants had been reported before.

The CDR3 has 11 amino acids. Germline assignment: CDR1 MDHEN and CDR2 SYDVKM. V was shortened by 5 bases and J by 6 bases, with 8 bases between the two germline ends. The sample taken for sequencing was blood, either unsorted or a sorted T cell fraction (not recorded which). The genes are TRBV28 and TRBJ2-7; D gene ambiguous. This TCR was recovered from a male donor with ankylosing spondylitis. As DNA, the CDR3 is TGTGCCAGCAGTGGCGCGAGCGAGCAGTACTTC. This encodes CASSGASEQYF.